The rows below give T cell receptor beta chains drawn from one sample of a study of cytomegalovirus exposure and HLA in healthy donors. Generated by immunoSEQ multiplex PCR, the TCRdb table keeps only in-frame clones and is missing some. The sample includes over 150,000 clones, 75% to 90% of them seen just once. The specimen sequenced was PBMCs. These receptors all come from a boy between 10 and 17 years old in good health and CMV-seronegative. Each CDR3 is given without its conserved first and last residue. The D gene is left open where the match is weak.

V gene,J gene,D gene,CDR3 protein
TRBV6-6,TRBJ2-7,NA,ASSDSYEQY
TRBV30,TRBJ2-5,NA,AWSVGGTETQY
TRBV11-2,TRBJ2-6,NA,ASSLQKANVLT
TRBV27,TRBJ2-7,NA,ASSRMGGRGYEQY
TRBV5-4,TRBJ2-3,TRBD2,ASSSGTSGRDTQY
TRBV7-3,TRBJ2-7,NA,ASSLGPSYEQY
TRBV4-3,TRBJ2-1,NA,ASSLQRGSKDNEQF
TRBV19,TRBJ1-1,NA,ASSITSRRLNTEAF
TRBV7-6,TRBJ2-1,TRBD1,ASSNRGGTGNNRVYNEQF
TRBV6-1,TRBJ2-2,TRBD1,ASSDPGQGNTGELF
TRBV19,TRBJ1-5,NA,ASSMDDTQGNQPQH
TRBV14,TRBJ2-7,NA,ASSQAGVQY
TRBV5-1,TRBJ2-7,NA,ASSWEVGYEQY
TRBV18,TRBJ1-4,NA,ASSPNSQGATNEKLF
TRBV7-9,TRBJ2-1,TRBD1,ASRGDRGQGDEQF
TRBV10-3,TRBJ1-5,NA,AISEEVGQPQH
TRBV9,TRBJ1-6,NA,ASSVRDNSPLH
TRBV7-3,TRBJ1-2,NA,ASSPGGGTGGYT
TRBV4-1,TRBJ1-2,TRBD1,ASSQFRDRANYGYT
TRBV7-9,TRBJ1-1,NA,SSSYTRVGTEAF
TRBV7-2,TRBJ2-2,NA,ASSLGGVGWAGELF
TRBV7-2,TRBJ2-4,NA,ASGAGLLAKNIQY
TRBV7-3,TRBJ2-7,NA,ASSLSSSSYEQY
TRBV5-8,TRBJ2-7,NA,ASSLRGYEQY
TRBV2,TRBJ1-5,TRBD1,ASSVRTGFQPQH
TRBV5-5,TRBJ1-2,TRBD1,ASSLDRVHGYT
TRBV9,TRBJ1-3,NA,ASSASGQISGNTIY
TRBV18,TRBJ2-7,TRBD2,ASSRSGTSGGSSYEQY
TRBV30,TRBJ1-5,NA,AWSVPEVFGQPQH
TRBV11-1,TRBJ2-5,TRBD2,ASSFSGGRQETQY
TRBV2,TRBJ1-1,TRBD1,ASRGTARQDF